Below, one T cell receptor (beta chain) is given with its context. In the source study's methods: Reference gene primer amplification gave nucleated cell count estimates. Profiled with immunoSEQ multiplex PCR; TCRdb holds only in-frame clones, not every one. D and trimming come from the DNA, and the V and J calls and clone size come from that table. The table lists under 95,000 clones, approximately 90% of them singletons. These data originate in a study of blood T cell repertoires in COVID-19. Whole-study context: Sources were T cells, B-cell-depleted T cells, or PBMCs; the material itself was cDNA or gDNA.

The CDR3 is made up of 19 amino acids. The germline CDR1 and CDR2 sequences are SGHNT and YENEEA. With V trimmed by 0 bases and J by 2 bases, 13 bases remained unmatched. The material sequenced was peripheral blood. The receptor comes from a man aged 50 to 60 with COVID-19, enrolled during active disease. The rearrangement links TRBV11-3 to TRBJ2-3; 8 nucleotides align to TRBD2. The CDR3 sequence: CASSLDQRREGRHTDTQYF. In nucleotides, the CDR3 is TGTGCCAGCAGCTTAGATCAGCGTCGGGAGGGCCGTCACACAGATACGCAGTATTTT.